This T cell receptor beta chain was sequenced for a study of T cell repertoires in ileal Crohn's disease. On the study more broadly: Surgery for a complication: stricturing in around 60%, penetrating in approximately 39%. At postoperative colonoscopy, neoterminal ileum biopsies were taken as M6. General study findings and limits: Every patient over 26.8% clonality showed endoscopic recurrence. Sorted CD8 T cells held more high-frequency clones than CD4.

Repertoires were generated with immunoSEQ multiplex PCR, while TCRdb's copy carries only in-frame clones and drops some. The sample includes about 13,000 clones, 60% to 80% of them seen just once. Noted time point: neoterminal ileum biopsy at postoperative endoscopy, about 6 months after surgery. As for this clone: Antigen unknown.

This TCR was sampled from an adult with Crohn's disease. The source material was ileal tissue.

The CDR3 reads CASSLYDRGGNQPQHF. CDR3 nucleotide sequence: TGTGCCAGCAGCTTATATGACAGGGGAGGGAATCAGCCCCAGCATTTT. The J gene is TRBJ1-5, the V gene TRBV7-3; 8 bases agree with TRBD1. Germline loops: CDR1 SGHTA, CDR2 FQGTGA. V lost 2 bases, J lost 4 bases, and 7 bases stayed unmatched. This CDR3 comprises 16 residues.